The present TCR beta chain was sequenced within a study of T cells in Graves' hyperthyroidism and ophthalmopathy. Stable hyperthyroidism: no ophthalmopathy progression over 18 months of follow-up. Patients between 18 and 65 years old had hyperthyroidism, newly diagnosed and lasting under 2 months. Each diagnosis was grounded in clinical symptoms, serum thyroxine and TRAb, thyroid ultrasound, and orbital computed tomography. Amplified TCR beta CDR3 regions came from RNA transcripts. When the TCR CDR3 underwent first-round RT-PCR, the HTBI primer set was used. One entry per CDR3 protein results from TCRdb running MiXCR on the multiplex PCR reads. The data show 300,000 to 450,000 distinct CDR3 sequences, 25% seen once. This CDR3 is built from 14 residues. The germline V gene encodes CDR1 MDHEN and CDR2 SYDVKM. With 2 bases clipped from V and 11 bases from J, the junction kept 5 bases outside the gene matches.

This TCR was recovered from a man between 45 and 60 years old with Graves' hyperthyroidism. The material sequenced was blood. This rearrangement joins TRBV28 to TRBJ1-6; 8 nucleotides line up with TRBD1. This CDR3 is CASSLMQGATPLHF. The CDR3 DNA reads TGTGCCAGCAGTTTAATGCAGGGGGCCACACCCCTCCACTTT.